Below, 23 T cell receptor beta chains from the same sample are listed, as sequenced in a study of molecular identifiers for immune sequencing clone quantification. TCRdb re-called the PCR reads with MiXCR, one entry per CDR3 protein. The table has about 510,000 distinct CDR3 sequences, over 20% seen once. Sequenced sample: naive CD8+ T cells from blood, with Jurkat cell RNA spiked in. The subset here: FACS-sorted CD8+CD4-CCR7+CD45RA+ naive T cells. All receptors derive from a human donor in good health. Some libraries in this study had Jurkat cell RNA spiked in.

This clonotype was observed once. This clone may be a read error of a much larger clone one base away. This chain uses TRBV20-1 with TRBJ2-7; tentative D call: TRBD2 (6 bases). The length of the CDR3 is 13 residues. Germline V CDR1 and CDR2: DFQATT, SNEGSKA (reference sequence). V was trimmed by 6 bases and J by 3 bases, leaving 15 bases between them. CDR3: CSAQRGRDYEQYF. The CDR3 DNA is TGCAGTGCCCAACGGGGGAGAGACTACGAGCAGTACTTC.

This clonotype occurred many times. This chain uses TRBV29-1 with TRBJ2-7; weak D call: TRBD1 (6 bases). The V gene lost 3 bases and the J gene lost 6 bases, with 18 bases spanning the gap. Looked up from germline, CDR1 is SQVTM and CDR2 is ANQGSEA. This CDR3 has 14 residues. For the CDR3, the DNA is TGCAGCGTTGACCCCACAGGGACAAACGGCGAGCAGTACTTC. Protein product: CSVDPTGTNGEQYF.

The CDR3 DNA follows: TGTGCCAGCAGTGAATCTGGGCAGGGTTTCTACGAGCAGTACTTC. It codes for CASSESGQGFYEQYF. This sequence joins TRBV25-1 and TRBJ2-7; TRBD1 might be the D (5 bases). This CDR3 has 15 amino acids. Germline assignment: CDR1 MGHDK and CDR2 SYGVNS. V shed 1 base and J shed 3 bases, with 13 bases lying between them.

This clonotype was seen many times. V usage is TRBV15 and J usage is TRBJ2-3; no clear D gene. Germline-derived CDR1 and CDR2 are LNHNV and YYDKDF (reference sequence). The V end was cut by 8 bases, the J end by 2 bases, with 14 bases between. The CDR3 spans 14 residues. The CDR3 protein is CATSWPQATDTQYF. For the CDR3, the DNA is TGTGCCACCTCCTGGCCCCAGGCCACAGATACGCAGTATTTT.

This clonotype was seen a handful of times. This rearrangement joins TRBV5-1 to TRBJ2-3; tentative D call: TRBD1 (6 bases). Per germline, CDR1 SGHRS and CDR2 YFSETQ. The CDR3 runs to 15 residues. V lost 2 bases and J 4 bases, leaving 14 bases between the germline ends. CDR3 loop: CASSFVTGTADTQYF. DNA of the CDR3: TGCGCCAGCAGCTTCGTGACAGGTACAGCAGATACGCAGTATTTT.

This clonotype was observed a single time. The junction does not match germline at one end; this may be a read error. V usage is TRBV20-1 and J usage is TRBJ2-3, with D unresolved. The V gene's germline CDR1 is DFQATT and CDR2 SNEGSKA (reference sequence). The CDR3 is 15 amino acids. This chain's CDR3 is CSARDISIHTDAQYF. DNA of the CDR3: TGCAGTGCTAGAGATATTTCTATCCACACAGATGCGCAGTATTTT.

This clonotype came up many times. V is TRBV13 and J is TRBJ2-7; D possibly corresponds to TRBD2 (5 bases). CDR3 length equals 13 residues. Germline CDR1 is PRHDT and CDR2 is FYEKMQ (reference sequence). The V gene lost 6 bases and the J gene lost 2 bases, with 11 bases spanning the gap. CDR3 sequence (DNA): TGTGCCAGCAGGCTAGACGGGACCTACGAGCAGTACTTC. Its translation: CASRLDGTYEQYF.

CDR3 DNA sequence: TGTGCCAGCAGTTTAAGTGGGGACAGGGCCTCCTACGAGCAGTACTTC. It is translated as CASSLSGDRASYEQYF. The V and J genes are TRBV12-3 or TRBV12-4 and TRBJ2-7, with 9 nucleotides matching TRBD1. This CDR3 comprises 16 residues. Germline trimming cut 2 bases from V and 0 bases from J; bases unmatched to any gene: 5.

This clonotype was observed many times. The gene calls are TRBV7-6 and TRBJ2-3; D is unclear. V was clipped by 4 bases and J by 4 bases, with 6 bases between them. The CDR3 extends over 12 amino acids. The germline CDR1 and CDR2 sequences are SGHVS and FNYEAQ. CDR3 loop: CASSYLSDTQYF. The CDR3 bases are TGTGCCAGCAGCTACCTATCAGATACGCAGTATTTT.

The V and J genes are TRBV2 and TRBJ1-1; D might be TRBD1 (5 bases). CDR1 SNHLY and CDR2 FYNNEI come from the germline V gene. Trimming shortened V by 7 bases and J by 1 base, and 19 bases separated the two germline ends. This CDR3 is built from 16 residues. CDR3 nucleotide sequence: TGTGCCAGCAACGGGATTTACAATAGGGGGAACACTGAAGCTTTCTTT. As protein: CASNGIYNRGNTEAFF.

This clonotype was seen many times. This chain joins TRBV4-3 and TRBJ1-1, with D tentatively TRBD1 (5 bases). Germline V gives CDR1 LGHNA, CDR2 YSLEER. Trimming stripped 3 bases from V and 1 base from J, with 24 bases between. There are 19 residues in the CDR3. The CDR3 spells CASSHPPHLAGHPNTEAFF. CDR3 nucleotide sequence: TGCGCCAGCAGCCACCCCCCACATCTTGCAGGACATCCGAACACTGAAGCTTTCTTT.

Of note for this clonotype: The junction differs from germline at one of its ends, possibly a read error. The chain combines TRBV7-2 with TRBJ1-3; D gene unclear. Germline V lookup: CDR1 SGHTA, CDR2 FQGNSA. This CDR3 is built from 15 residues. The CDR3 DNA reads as TGTGCCAGCAGCTTAGGGCCGAACTCTGGAAACACCATGTATTTT. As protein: CASSLGPNSGNTMYF.

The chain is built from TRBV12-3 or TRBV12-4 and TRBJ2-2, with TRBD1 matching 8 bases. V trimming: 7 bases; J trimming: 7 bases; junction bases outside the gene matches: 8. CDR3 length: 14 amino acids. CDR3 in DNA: TGTGCCAGCACCTGGACAGGGTCCGGCGGGGAGCTGTTTTTT. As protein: CASTWTGSGGELFF.

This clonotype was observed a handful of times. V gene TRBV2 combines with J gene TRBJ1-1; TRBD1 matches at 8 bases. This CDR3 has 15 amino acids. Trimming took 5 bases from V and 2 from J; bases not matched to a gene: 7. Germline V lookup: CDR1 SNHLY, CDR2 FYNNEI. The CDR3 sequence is CASSFARGRNTEAFF. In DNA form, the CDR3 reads TGTGCCAGCAGTTTCGCCAGGGGGCGTAACACTGAAGCTTTCTTT. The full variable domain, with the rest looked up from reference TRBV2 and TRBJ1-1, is EPEVTQTPSHQVTQMGQEVILRCVPISNHLYFYWYRQILGQKVEFLVSFYNNEISEKSEIFDDQFSVERPDGSNFTLKIRSTKLEDSAMYFCASSFARGRNTEAFFGQGTRLTVV.

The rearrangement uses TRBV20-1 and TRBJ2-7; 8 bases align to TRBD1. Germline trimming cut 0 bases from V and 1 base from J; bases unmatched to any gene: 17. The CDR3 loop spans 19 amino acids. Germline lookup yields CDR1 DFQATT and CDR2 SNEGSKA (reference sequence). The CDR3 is CSARDRGMRRGQASYEQYF. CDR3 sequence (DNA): TGCAGTGCTAGAGATCGAGGAATGAGGCGGGGACAGGCATCCTACGAGCAGTACTTC.

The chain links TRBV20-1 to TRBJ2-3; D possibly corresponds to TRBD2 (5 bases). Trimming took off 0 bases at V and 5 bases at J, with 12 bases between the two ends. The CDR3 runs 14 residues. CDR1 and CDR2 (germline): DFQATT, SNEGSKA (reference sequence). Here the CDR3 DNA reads TGCAGTGCTAGAGATTTGGCCGGAGGAGATACGCAGTATTTT. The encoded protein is CSARDLAGGDTQYF.

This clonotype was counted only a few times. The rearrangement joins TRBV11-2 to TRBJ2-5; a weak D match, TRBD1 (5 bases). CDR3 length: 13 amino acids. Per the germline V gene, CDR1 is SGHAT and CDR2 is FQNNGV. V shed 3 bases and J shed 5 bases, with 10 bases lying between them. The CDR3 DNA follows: TGTGCCAGCAGCTTTAGGGGATCCGAGACCCAGTACTTC. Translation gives CASSFRGSETQYF.

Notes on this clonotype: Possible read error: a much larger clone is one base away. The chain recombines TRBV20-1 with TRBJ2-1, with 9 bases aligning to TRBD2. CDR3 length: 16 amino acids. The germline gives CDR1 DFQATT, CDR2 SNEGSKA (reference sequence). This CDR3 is CSALIRSGGWGSERFF. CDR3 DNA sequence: TGCAGTGCGCTAATTCGAAGCGGGGGGTGGGGCAGTGAGCGGTTCTTC.

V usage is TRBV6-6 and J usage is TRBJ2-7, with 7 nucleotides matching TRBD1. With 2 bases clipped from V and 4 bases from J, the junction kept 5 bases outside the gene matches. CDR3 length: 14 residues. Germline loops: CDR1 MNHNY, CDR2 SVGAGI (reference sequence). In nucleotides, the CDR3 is TGTGCCAGCAGTTACCCGGGGACAGAGTACGAGCAGTACTTC. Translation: CASSYPGTEYEQYF.

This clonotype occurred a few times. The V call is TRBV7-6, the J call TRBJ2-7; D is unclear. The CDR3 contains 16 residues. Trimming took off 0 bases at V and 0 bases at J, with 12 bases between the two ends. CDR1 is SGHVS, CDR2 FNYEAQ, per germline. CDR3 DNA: TGTGCCAGCAGCTTAGCGAGGCAGACCAACTCCTACGAGCAGTACTTC. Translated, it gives CASSLARQTNSYEQYF.

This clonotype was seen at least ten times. The CDR3 nucleotides read TGTGCCACCAGTGATTTGCAGGGGACCTACAATGAGCAGTTCTTC. The encoded protein is CATSDLQGTYNEQFF. The gene calls are TRBV24-1 and TRBJ2-1; TRBD1 is a possible D gene (6 bases). The CDR3 runs to 15 residues. V was pared by 0 bases and J by 2 bases, with 7 bases between. Germline values: CDR1 KGHDR, CDR2 SFDVKD.

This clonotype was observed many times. CDR3 loop: CASSSGQGKHGYTF. The CDR3 DNA sequence: TGTGCCAGCAGTTCGGGACAGGGGAAGCATGGCTACACCTTC. The chain joins TRBV2 to TRBJ1-2; TRBD1 matches at 10 bases. V shed 5 bases and J 6 bases; nucleotides not matched to a gene: 6. The CDR3 has 14 amino acids. The germline CDR1 and CDR2 sequences are SNHLY and FYNNEI.

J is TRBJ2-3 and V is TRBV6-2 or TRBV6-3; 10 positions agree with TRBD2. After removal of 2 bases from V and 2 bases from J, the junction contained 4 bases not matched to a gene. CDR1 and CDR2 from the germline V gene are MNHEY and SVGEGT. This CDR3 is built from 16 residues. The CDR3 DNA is TGTGCCAGCAGTTACGCACTAGCGGGGCTCACAGATACGCAGTATTTT. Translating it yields CASSYALAGLTDTQYF.